The 23 T cell receptor beta chains below come from one sample, sequenced in a study of cytomegalovirus exposure and HLA in healthy donors. The study ran its PCR with 60 Vbeta and 13 Jbeta primers. The repertoire was sequenced with immunoSEQ multiplex PCR; TCRdb's copy has only in-frame clones and lacks some. The data contain about 200,000 clones, 12% of them singletons. Sequenced: PBMCs. The receptor source for this set is a man aged 50 or older in good health and CMV-seropositive.

This clone was detected only a few times. This chain uses TRBV6-1 with TRBJ1-3, with D uncertain. Trimming took off 3 bases at V and 6 bases at J, with 3 bases between the two ends. Germline lookup yields CDR1 MNHNS and CDR2 SASEGT. The CDR3 has 11 residues. CDR3: CASSDLNTIYF. CDR3 DNA sequence: TGTGCCAGCAGTGACTTAAACACCATATATTTT.

This clone was detected only a few times. The chain employs TRBV6-6 and TRBJ1-6; 8 nucleotides align to TRBD1. CDR1 and CDR2 (germline): MNHNY, SVGAGI (reference sequence). V shed 7 bases, J shed 9 bases, and the junction held 8 bases outside the gene matches. The CDR3 loop spans 14 amino acids. The CDR3 DNA sequence: TGTGCCAGCACCGGCGGACAGGGAGCTTCACCCCTCCACTTT. Its protein is CASTGGQGASPLHF.

This clone was seen only a few times. The chain employs TRBV29-1 and TRBJ2-2; D is possibly TRBD2 (5 bases). The CDR3 is made up of 14 amino acids. Deletions cut 7 bases from V and 1 base from J, with 13 bases between. Germline V gene sequence: CDR1 SQVTM, CDR2 ANQGSEA. In nucleotides, the CDR3 is TGCAGCGCAATTCGAGGGATGAACACCGGGGAGCTGTTTTTT. Translation gives CSAIRGMNTGELFF.

The CDR3: CASIKQGLSTEAFF. In DNA, the CDR3 is TGTGCCAGCATCAAACAGGGTCTGAGCACTGAAGCTTTCTTT. This chain connects TRBV5-4 to TRBJ1-1; D perhaps matches TRBD1 (6 bases). The CDR3 consists of 14 residues. V gave up 6 bases and J gave up 4 bases, with 16 bases separating them. The V gene's germline CDR1 is SGHNT and CDR2 YYREEE (reference sequence).

The gene calls are TRBV7-9 and TRBJ1-2; D uncertain. The germline gives CDR1 SEHNR, CDR2 FQNEAQ (reference sequence). The CDR3 contains 12 residues. Deletions cut 4 bases from V and 6 bases from J, with 9 bases between. The CDR3 spells CASSYTVNGYTF. The CDR3 nucleotides are TGTGCCAGCAGCTATACAGTCAATGGCTACACCTTC.

V is TRBV7-9 and J is TRBJ2-5, with TRBD2 identical over 8 bases. Trimming at V came to 4 bases and at J to 1 base, leaving 14 bases not matched to a gene. Germline V gene lookup returns CDR1 SEHNR and CDR2 FQNEAQ (reference sequence). The CDR3 has 18 residues. The CDR3 DNA reads as TGTGCCAGCAGCTCACCTCCCACCAGCGGGGGATTCCAAGAGACCCAGTACTTC. It specifies CASSSPPTSGGFQETQYF.

The chain carries TRBV28 and TRBJ2-1; 11 bases agree with TRBD2. This CDR3 has 16 amino acids. Trimming at V came to 0 bases and at J to 9 bases, leaving 7 bases not matched to a gene. Germline V gives CDR1 MDHEN, CDR2 SYDVKM. In nucleotides, the CDR3 is TGTGCCAGCAGTTTATGGGCTAGCGGGGGGAGAAGTGAGCAGTTCTTC. Its protein product is CASSLWASGGRSEQFF.

The gene calls are TRBV12-5 and TRBJ1-2; D gene unclear. Trimming cost V 5 bases and J 8 bases, with 21 bases left between them. This CDR3 contains 15 residues. The V gene's germline CDR1 is LGHNT and CDR2 FRNRAP. The CDR3 DNA is TGTGCTAGTGGTCCCCGAGTGGACTTCGCCGGGGGCTACACCTTC. Translation gives CASGPRVDFAGGYTF.

A remark on this clone: Different DNA sequences within this sample yield the same CDR3. This chain joins TRBV29-1 and TRBJ2-1; tentatively, D is TRBD1 (6 bases). Trimming left V 0 bases short and J 7 bases short, with 19 bases between. The germline V gene encodes CDR1 SQVTM and CDR2 ANQGSEA. This CDR3 has 16 amino acids. CDR3 sequence (DNA): TGCAGCGTTGAAGATCAAATCGGACTTCAGGGGAATGAGCAGTTCTTC. Residues: CSVEDQIGLQGNEQFF.

V gene TRBV19 combines with J gene TRBJ2-1; no firm D call. Trimming removed 7 bases from V and 4 bases from J, with 17 bases in between. Germline V CDR1 and CDR2: LNHDA, SQIVND (reference sequence). This CDR3 is built from 15 residues. The CDR3 here is CASKDGPNPYNEQFF. CDR3 sequence (DNA): TGTGCCAGTAAGGATGGGCCTAATCCTTACAATGAGCAGTTCTTC.

This clone has just a few counts. At one end the junction does not follow the germline gene, possibly because of a read error. The chain carries TRBV9 and TRBJ1-3; D gene ambiguous. The CDR3 extends over 14 amino acids. The germline V gene encodes CDR1 SGDLS and CDR2 YYNGEE. Here the CDR3 DNA reads TGTGCCAGCAGCCGCGGAGGTTCTGTAAACACCATATATTTT. Protein: CASSRGGSVNTIYF.

The rearrangement links TRBV10-3 to TRBJ1-1; D not certain. V was trimmed by 2 bases and J by 8 bases, leaving 12 bases between them. CDR3 length: 13 amino acids. The germline gives CDR1 ENHRY, CDR2 SYGVKD. The CDR3 spells CAISEPWAREAFF. CDR3 DNA: TGTGCCATCAGTGAGCCGTGGGCGAGAGAAGCTTTCTTT.

The chain combines TRBV10-2 with TRBJ2-6; 7 nucleotides match TRBD1. This CDR3 spans 17 amino acids. The V gene end was trimmed by 3 bases and the J gene end by 1 base; junction bases not matched to a gene: 6. Germline V gene lookup returns CDR1 WSHSY and CDR2 SAAADI. CDR3 sequence reads: CASSDPGGSSGANVLTF. The CDR3 bases are TGCGCCAGCAGTGACCCAGGGGGTAGTTCTGGGGCCAACGTCCTGACTTTC.

This clone was observed a handful of times. The chain uses TRBV7-2 and TRBJ1-5; TRBD1 aligns across 7 bases. The J segment lost 7 bases and the V segment lost 3 bases, leaving 3 bases of the junction unmatched. This CDR3 spans 13 amino acids. Germline V gives CDR1 SGHTA, CDR2 FQGNSA. In DNA, the CDR3 is TGTGCCAGCAGCTTGCAGGGGGGACAGCCCCAGCATTTT. It is translated as CASSLQGGQPQHF.

The rearrangement uses TRBV5-1 and TRBJ1-1; the D is unclear. The CDR3 has 14 residues. V gave up 5 bases and J gave up 0 bases, with 11 bases separating them. The germline CDR1 and CDR2 sequences are SGHRS and YFSETQ. The CDR3 nucleotides read TGCGCCAGCAGGGCGTTGGGCCTGAACACTGAAGCTTTCTTT. It codes for CASRALGLNTEAFF.

This chain connects TRBV10-1 to TRBJ2-7; TRBD1 is a possible D gene (5 bases). Germline-derived CDR1 and CDR2 are WNHNN and SYGVQD (reference sequence). The CDR3 covers 15 residues. V shed 7 bases and J shed 1 base, with 17 bases lying between them. The DNA for the CDR3 is TGCGCCAGCACCCGATGTTTTGGGGCATCCTACGAGCAGTACGTC. Its protein is CASTRCFGASYEQYV.

Here the CDR3 DNA reads TGCAGCGTTGAATCAGGGTTGGGAGAGACCCAGTACTTC. This gives the protein CSVESGLGETQYF. The J gene is TRBJ2-5, the V gene TRBV29-1, with D possibly TRBD1 on 5 matching bases. Trimming took off 2 bases at V and 4 bases at J, with 11 bases between the two ends. CDR3 length: 13 residues. In germline, CDR1 is SQVTM, CDR2 ANQGSEA. The complete variable domain, with remaining parts taken from reference TRBV29-1 and TRBJ2-5, reads SAVISQKPSRDICQRGTSLTIQCQVDSQVTMMFWYRQQPGQSLTLIATANQGSEATYESGFVIDKFPISRPNLTFSTLTVSNMSPEDSSIYLCSVESGLGETQYFGPGTRLLVL.

The gene calls are TRBV7-2 and TRBJ1-2; 8 bases are a match to TRBD1. The germline V gene has CDR1 SGHTA and CDR2 FQGNSA. The V segment lost 5 bases and the J segment 6 bases; nucleotides outside the gene matches: 11. This CDR3 comprises 15 residues. CDR3 nucleotides: TGTGCCAGCAGCCTCCTGCGGCAGGGGGCCCATGGCTACACCTTC. Protein product: CASSLLRQGAHGYTF.

The rearrangement links TRBV9 to TRBJ1-4; the match to TRBD1 covers 9 bases. Germline assignment: CDR1 SGDLS and CDR2 YYNGEE. Trimming cost V 5 bases and J 8 bases; bases outside gene matches: 7. The CDR3 extends over 14 amino acids. The CDR3: CASSFGTGREKLFF. The CDR3 coding sequence is TGTGCCAGCAGTTTCGGGACAGGGAGGGAAAAACTGTTTTTT.

The chain recombines TRBV6-5 with TRBJ1-2, with D unclear. The ends were cut back, 4 bases at V and 8 bases at J, with 17 bases in the middle. Germline V gives CDR1 MNHEY, CDR2 SVGAGI. The CDR3 is 14 amino acids. The CDR3 reads CASSSYGSRWGYTF. CDR3 in DNA: TGTGCCAGCAGTTCCTACGGCTCGAGGTGGGGCTACACCTTC.

This sequence joins TRBV9 and TRBJ1-2; the D gene is possibly TRBD1 (6 bases). The germline V and J ends were trimmed by 2 bases and 5 bases, with 16 bases remaining between them. From germline, CDR1 is SGDLS and CDR2 YYNGEE. The CDR3 is made up of 15 amino acids. CDR3 DNA: TGTGCCAGCAGCGTGGGACACCTAGGCCCTTATGGCTACACCTTC. Protein sequence: CASSVGHLGPYGYTF.

The chain couples TRBV19 to TRBJ1-5; 9 bases map to TRBD1. CDR1 is LNHDA and CDR2 is SQIVND in the germline V gene (reference sequence). The CDR3 runs to 15 residues. The V gene end was trimmed by 0 bases and the J gene end by 7 bases; junction bases not matched to a gene: 4. Written as DNA, the CDR3 is TGTGCCAGTAGTATAGATGGGACAGGGAGACAGCCCCAGCATTTT. Its protein product is CASSIDGTGRQPQHF.

V and J are TRBV25-1 and TRBJ2-3, with a tentative D call TRBD1 (6 bases). Per the germline V gene, CDR1 is MGHDK and CDR2 is SYGVNS. CDR3 size: 13 residues. V lost 4 bases and J lost 6, with 11 bases in between. DNA of the CDR3: TGTGCCAGCAGTGCTTCAGGGGTCGATACGCAGTATTTT. Its translation: CASSASGVDTQYF.